This entry is about one T cell receptor beta chain. This specimen comes from a study of blood T cell repertoires in COVID-19. Only in-frame clones appear in the TCRdb table, and some are missing; sequencing was by immunoSEQ multiplex PCR. Here the sample spans a few hundred thousand clones, approximately 86% being singletons. Sequenced: peripheral blood. The source of this sequence is a man between 40 and 49 years old who had recovered from COVID-19.

The CDR3 loop reads CASSVEGLGGDTQYF. In DNA, the CDR3 is TGTGCCAGCAGCGTAGAAGGCCTCGGGGGGGATACGCAGTATTTT. The chain recombines TRBV9 with TRBJ2-3; 7 bases match TRBD2. There are 15 residues in the CDR3. Trimming cost V 0 bases and J 6 bases; bases outside gene matches: 7. The germline V gene has CDR1 SGDLS and CDR2 YYNGEE.